This TCR beta chain is from a study of technical replicates of blood from several donors. Points on this clone: It is unclear where the CDR3 begins or ends on the DNA, so no DNA is shown, and the CDR3 is as TCRdb lists it.

Produced via immunoSEQ multiplex PCR; TCRdb's table is partial and in-frame only. This sample has about 81,000 clones; 90% to 97% occur once, and the top ten carry more than 0.35%. Including both end residues, the CDR3 is 24 amino acids long. This receptor was obtained from a human donor in good health. The sequencing input was T cells isolated from PBMCs. V and J are TRBV23-1 and TRBJ2-2; the DNA was not used to check the table's D call, TRBD2. TRBV23-1 carries the ORF label, with uncertain function. The CDR3 protein is CASSQVLQAGLLLAGVFGNGELFF.